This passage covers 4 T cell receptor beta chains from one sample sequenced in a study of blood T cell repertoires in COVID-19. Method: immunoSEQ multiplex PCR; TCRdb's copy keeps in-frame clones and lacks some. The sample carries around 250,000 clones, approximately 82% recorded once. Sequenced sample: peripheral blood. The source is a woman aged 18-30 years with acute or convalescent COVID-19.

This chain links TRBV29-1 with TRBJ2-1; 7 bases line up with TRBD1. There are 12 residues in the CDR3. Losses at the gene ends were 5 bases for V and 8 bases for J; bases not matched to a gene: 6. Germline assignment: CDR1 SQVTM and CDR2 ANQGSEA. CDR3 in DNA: TGCAGCGTTCACAGGGGTAGGGATGAGCAGTTCTTC. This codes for CSVHRGRDEQFF.

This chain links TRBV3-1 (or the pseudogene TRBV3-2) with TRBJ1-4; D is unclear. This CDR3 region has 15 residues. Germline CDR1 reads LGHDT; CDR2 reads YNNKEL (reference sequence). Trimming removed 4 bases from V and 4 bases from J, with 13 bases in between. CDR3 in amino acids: CASSPGSRLNEKLFF. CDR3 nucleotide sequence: TGTGCCAGCAGCCCGGGTTCGAGACTTAATGAAAAACTGTTTTTT.

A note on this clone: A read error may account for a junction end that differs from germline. The CDR3 DNA follows: TGTGCTAGCAGCTCAGGACAGGACACTGAAGCTTTCTTT. This sequence encodes CASSSGQDTEAFF. This sequence joins TRBV7-7 and TRBJ1-1, with TRBD1 identical over 7 bases. The germline CDR1 and CDR2 sequences are SSHAT and FNYEAQ (reference sequence). The CDR3 contains 13 residues.

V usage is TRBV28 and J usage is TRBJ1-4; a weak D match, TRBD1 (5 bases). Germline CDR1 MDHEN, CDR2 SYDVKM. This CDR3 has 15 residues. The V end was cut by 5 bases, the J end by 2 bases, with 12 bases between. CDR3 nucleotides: TGTGCCAGCAGTCTCTGGGGGACTACTAATGAAAAACTGTTTTTT. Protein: CASSLWGTTNEKLFF.